Listed here are 3 T cell receptor beta chains from one sample, sequenced in a study of early T cells in non-severe SARS-CoV-2 infection. One entry per CDR3 protein results from TCRdb running MiXCR on the 5' RACE reads. The table has approximately 69,000 distinct CDR3 sequences, about 11% seen once. Material: whole blood. Source of these receptors: an adult who was a healthcare worker with PCR-confirmed SARS-CoV-2 infection or an uninfected control (not recorded which).

Concerning this clonotype: One end of the junction is discordant with germline, which a read error may explain. The V and J genes are TRBV6-5 and TRBJ2-7, with TRBD2 identical over 9 bases. Per germline, CDR1 MNHEY and CDR2 SVGAGI. This CDR3 region has 13 residues. The CDR3 DNA reads TGTGCCAGCAGTTACCAGACTAGCGGCCTGATGCACTTC. This encodes CASSYQTSGLMHF.

This clonotype was found a few times. CDR3 sequence (DNA): TGTGCCAGCAGCTTTCAGGGGGAAACCTACGAGCAGTACTTC. As protein: CASSFQGETYEQYF. The chain links TRBV7-9 to TRBJ2-7, with 7 bases fitting TRBD1. The germline V gene encodes CDR1 SEHNR and CDR2 FQNEAQ (reference sequence). This CDR3 is 14 amino acids long. V trimming: 3 bases; J trimming: 2 bases; junction bases outside the gene matches: 4.

The chain uses TRBV15 and TRBJ2-3; 12 bases line up with TRBD2. The V segment lost 2 bases and the J segment 6 bases; nucleotides outside the gene matches: 0. Germline assignment: CDR1 LNHNV and CDR2 YYDKDF (reference sequence). This CDR3 has 14 residues. The CDR3 DNA sequence: TGTGCCACCAGCAGACTAGCGGGGGGGGATACGCAGTATTTT. This translates into CATSRLAGGDTQYF.